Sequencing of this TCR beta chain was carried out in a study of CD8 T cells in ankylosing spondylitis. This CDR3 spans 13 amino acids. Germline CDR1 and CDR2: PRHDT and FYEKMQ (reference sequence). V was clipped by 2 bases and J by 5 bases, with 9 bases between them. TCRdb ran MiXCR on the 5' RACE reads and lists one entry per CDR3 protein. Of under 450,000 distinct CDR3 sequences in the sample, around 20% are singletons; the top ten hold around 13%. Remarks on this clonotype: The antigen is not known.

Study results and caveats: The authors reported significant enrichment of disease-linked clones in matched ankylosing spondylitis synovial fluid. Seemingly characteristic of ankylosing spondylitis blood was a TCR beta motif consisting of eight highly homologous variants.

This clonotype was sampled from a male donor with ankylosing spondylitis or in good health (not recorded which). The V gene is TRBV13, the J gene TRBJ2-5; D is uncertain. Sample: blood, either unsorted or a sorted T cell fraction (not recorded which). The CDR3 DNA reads TGTGCCAGCAGCTTACCCCCCGAGGAGACCCAGTACTTC. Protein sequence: CASSLPPEETQYF. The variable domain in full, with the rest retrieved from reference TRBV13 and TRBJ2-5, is AAGVIQSPRHLIKEKRETATLKCYPIPRHDTVYWYQQGPGQDPQFLISFYEKMQSDKGSIPDRFSAQQFSDYHSELNMSSLELGDSALYFCASSLPPEETQYFGPGTRLLVL.